The 30 T cell receptor beta chains presented below share a single source sample, sequenced in a study of CD8 T cells in ankylosing spondylitis. Broader study findings: What seemed typical of ankylosing spondylitis blood was a TCR beta motif built from several highly homologous variants.

One entry per CDR3 protein, called by TCRdb with MiXCR from the 5' RACE reads. This sample has 200,000 to 250,000 distinct CDR3 sequences, with 15% to 20% found just once. These TCRs are of unknown antigen specificity. Sequencing was done on a sample of blood, either unsorted or a sorted T cell fraction (not recorded which). These receptors originate from a male donor with ankylosing spondylitis.

This clonotype has a count of ten or more. This rearrangement joins TRBV27 to TRBJ2-7; 8 bases are shared with TRBD1. The CDR3 extends over 14 amino acids. The germline gives CDR1 MNHEY, CDR2 SMNVEV (reference sequence). V dropped 6 bases and J dropped 4; count of bases not matched to a gene: 8. CDR3 sequence (DNA): TGTGCCAGCAGAAATCAGGGGGCTGTATACGAGCAGTACTTC. Residues: CASRNQGAVYEQYF.

Ten or more counts support this clonotype. The chain joins TRBV7-9 to TRBJ2-2; D gene ambiguous. The CDR3 has 15 residues. The germline gives CDR1 SEHNR, CDR2 FQNEAQ (reference sequence). V lost 4 bases and J 6 bases, leaving 15 bases between the germline ends. CDR3 sequence reads: CASSSSTPVAGELFF. CDR3 nucleotide sequence: TGTGCCAGCAGCTCCTCTACACCCGTCGCCGGGGAGCTGTTTTTT.

The J gene is TRBJ1-5, the V gene TRBV7-9, with D hard to call. Germline CDR1 is SEHNR and CDR2 is FQNEAQ (reference sequence). The length of the CDR3 is 13 residues. Trimming removed 1 base at V and 6 bases at J, with 7 bases between. The CDR3 sequence: CASSLEEVQPQHF. The CDR3 region has the DNA TGTGCCAGCAGCTTAGAAGAGGTTCAGCCCCAGCATTTT. Together with reference TRBV7-9 and TRBJ1-5, the CDR3 gives the full variable domain: DTGVSQNPRHKITKRGQNVTFRCDPISEHNRLYWYRQTLGQGPEFLTYFQNEAQLEKSRLLSDRFSAERPKGSFSTLEIQRTEQGDSAMYLCASSLEEVQPQHFGDGTRLSIL.

This clonotype was seen ten or more times. The chain recombines TRBV12-3 or TRBV12-4 with TRBJ1-1, with no clear D. The CDR3 loop spans 14 amino acids. Trimming shortened V by 3 bases and J by 4 bases, and 12 bases separated the two germline ends. The CDR3 DNA reads as TGTGCCAGCAGTTTCGTGGGGAGTGGCACTGAAGCTTTCTTT. Translation gives CASSFVGSGTEAFF.

The chain uses TRBV27 and TRBJ2-3, with 9 bases identical to TRBD1. This CDR3 spans 13 amino acids. The germline CDR1 and CDR2 sequences are MNHEY and SMNVEV (reference sequence). V lost 10 bases, J lost 1 base, and 3 bases stayed unmatched. This chain's CDR3 is CATRDRGTDTQYF. In DNA form, the CDR3 reads TGTGCCACCAGGGACAGGGGCACAGATACGCAGTATTTT.

The V call is TRBV4-1, the J call TRBJ2-7; 9 bases fit TRBD1. V was pared by 4 bases and J by 4 bases, with 8 bases of the junction left unmatched. The germline CDR1 and CDR2 sequences are MGHRA and YSYEKL. This CDR3 spans 15 amino acids. Written as DNA, the CDR3 is TGCGCCAGCAGCCCTAGCCGGACAGGGGAATACGAGCAGTACTTC. Protein sequence: CASSPSRTGEYEQYF.

This clonotype has more than one count but fewer than ten. This rearrangement joins TRBV7-9 to TRBJ1-1, with 9 bases that match TRBD1. Unmatched junction bases numbered 6, after V lost 1 base and J lost 0 bases. The CDR3 is made up of 17 amino acids. The germline CDR1 and CDR2 sequences are SEHNR and FQNEAQ (reference sequence). In nucleotides, the CDR3 is TGTGCCAGCAGCTTAGGTCCCGGACAGGGGCTGAACACTGAAGCTTTCTTT. Translated, it gives CASSLGPGQGLNTEAFF.

The chain recombines TRBV4-3 with TRBJ2-1; no definite D call. Deletions cut 0 bases from V and 3 bases from J, with 6 bases between. CDR1 and CDR2 from the germline V gene are LGHNA and YSLEER. The CDR3 has 14 residues. The CDR3 bases are TGCGCCAGCAGCCAAGACAGATTCTACAATGAGCAGTTCTTC. It yields the protein CASSQDRFYNEQFF.

In this sample, this clonotype turned up a few times. The V and J genes are TRBV25-1 and TRBJ1-5; TRBD1 aligns across 8 bases. V was clipped by 6 bases and J by 5 bases; unmatched bases: 6. Germline CDR1 and CDR2: MGHDK and SYGVNS. The CDR3 runs 14 residues. CDR3 residues: CASSSGQGDQPQHF. The CDR3 DNA follows: TGTGCCAGCAGCTCCGGACAGGGAGATCAGCCCCAGCATTTT.

This clonotype showed up just a few times. The V and J genes are TRBV4-1 and TRBJ2-7; D gene ambiguous. The length of the CDR3 is 16 residues. Per germline, CDR1 MGHRA and CDR2 YSYEKL. V lost 3 bases and J lost 3, with 18 bases in between. CDR3 nucleotide sequence: TGCGCCAGCAGCCAGGGTTTGACGGGCTTCATCTACGAGCAGTACTTC. It translates to CASSQGLTGFIYEQYF.

The chain combines TRBV7-9 with TRBJ2-5; perhaps TRBD2 as D (6 bases). Germline V gives CDR1 SEHNR, CDR2 FQNEAQ (reference sequence). The CDR3 loop spans 16 amino acids. Trimming cost V 2 bases and J 0 bases, with 13 bases left between them. The CDR3 sequence: CASSLRDLGYQETQYF. DNA of the CDR3: TGTGCCAGCAGCTTACGGGACTTGGGTTACCAAGAGACCCAGTACTTC.

The chain is built from TRBV7-3 and TRBJ2-3; D is ambiguous. V was pared by 4 bases and J by 8 bases, with 13 bases between. This CDR3 is built from 13 residues. CDR1 is SGHTA and CDR2 is FQGTGA in the germline V gene. Here the CDR3 DNA reads TGTGCCAGCAGCTCCCTGATGGGTCGTACGCAGTATTTT. Translation: CASSSLMGRTQYF.

This clonotype was counted a few times. V usage is TRBV6-2 or TRBV6-3 and J usage is TRBJ2-2, with TRBD1 matching over 10 bases. Germline V gives CDR1 MNHEY, CDR2 SVGEGT. The CDR3 is 22 amino acids. The ends lost 0 bases at V and 5 bases at J; junction bases unmatched: 21. The chain's CDR3 is CASSYSISLRPRDRGWTGELFF. CDR3 DNA: TGTGCCAGCAGTTACTCGATATCACTTAGGCCCCGGGACAGGGGATGGACCGGGGAGCTGTTTTTT.

This chain connects TRBV10-2 to TRBJ2-7; 7 nucleotides line up with TRBD2. The germline gives CDR1 WSHSY, CDR2 SAAADI. The CDR3 runs 13 residues. J gave up 2 bases and V 3 bases, and 1 base lay outside the gene matches. The CDR3 spells CASSDLAAYEQYF. The DNA of the CDR3 is TGCGCCAGCAGTGACCTAGCGGCCTACGAGCAGTACTTC.

This clonotype has only a few counts. The chain employs TRBV7-8 and TRBJ1-5; no definite D call. Germline assignment: CDR1 SGHVS and CDR2 FQNEAQ. The CDR3 consists of 12 residues. Deletions cut 5 bases from V and 6 bases from J, with 8 bases between. For the CDR3, the DNA is TGTGCCAGCAGCCAAAAGTTTCAGCCCCAGCATTTT. Its protein product is CASSQKFQPQHF.

The J gene is TRBJ1-1, the V gene TRBV3-1, with D possibly being TRBD1 (6 bases). Germline V gives CDR1 LGHDT, CDR2 YNNKEL (reference sequence). The CDR3 loop spans 12 amino acids. Trimming removed 4 bases at V and 10 bases at J, with 13 bases between. CDR3 nucleotides: TGTGCCAGCAGCCGGTTCGAGGGGGGAGCTTTCTTT. This codes for CASSRFEGGAFF.

This clonotype was seen at least ten times. The chain combines TRBV5-1 with TRBJ1-1, with D hard to call. Trimming left V 3 bases short and J 2 bases short, with 8 bases between. CDR3 length equals 13 residues. CDR1 SGHRS and CDR2 YFSETQ come from the germline V gene. The CDR3 coding sequence is TGCGCCAGCAGCTCGTTCTACAACACTGAAGCTTTCTTT. This sequence encodes CASSSFYNTEAFF.

This clonotype was counted between two and nine times. The genes are TRBV12-3 or TRBV12-4 and TRBJ2-1; perhaps D is TRBD1 or TRBD2 (5 bases each). The CDR3 runs to 14 residues. V shed 2 bases and J shed 5 bases, with 10 bases lying between them. CDR3 coding DNA: TGTGCCAGCAGTTTAAGGCAGGGAGACAATGAGCAGTTCTTC. Encoded protein: CASSLRQGDNEQFF.

There are many counts of this clonotype. The chain recombines TRBV5-1 with TRBJ2-7, with a tentative D call TRBD2 (5 bases). Trimming removed 5 bases from V and 5 bases from J, with 11 bases in between. CDR1 is SGHRS and CDR2 is YFSETQ in the germline V gene. This CDR3 spans 12 amino acids. The CDR3 DNA reads TGCGCCAGCAGAAGGACTTGGCACGAGCAGTACTTC. This gives the protein CASRRTWHEQYF.

This clonotype showed up just a few times. V usage is TRBV11-2 and J usage is TRBJ2-7; no reliable D call. Trimming cost V 2 bases and J 2 bases, with 16 bases left between them. Germline lookup yields CDR1 SGHAT and CDR2 FQNNGV. The length of the CDR3 is 16 residues. CDR3 region: CASSLMAVSRTYEQYF. The CDR3 DNA follows: TGTGCCAGCAGCTTAATGGCAGTTTCGAGGACCTACGAGCAGTACTTC. Using reference TRBV11-2 and TRBJ2-7 for the parts outside the CDR3, the full variable domain is EAGVAQSPRYKIIEKRQSVAFWCNPISGHATLYWYQQILGQGPKLLIQFQNNGVVDDSQLPKDRFSAERLKGVDSTLKIQPAKLEDSAVYLCASSLMAVSRTYEQYFGPGTRLTVT.

This clonotype has just a few counts. The chain has TRBV29-1 and TRBJ1-2, with D unresolved. The CDR3 is 11 amino acids. Trimming removed 7 bases from V and 8 bases from J, with 14 bases in between. CDR1 and CDR2 (germline): SQVTM, ANQGSEA. CDR3 in DNA: TGCAGCGCCCGATCGCTGAAAGGCTACACCTTC. Translated, it gives CSARSLKGYTF.

In its sample, this clonotype was seen many times. The V and J genes are TRBV29-1 and TRBJ1-1, with D tentatively TRBD1 (6 bases). The CDR3 runs 15 residues. With 4 bases removed from V and 0 bases from J, the gap between germline ends came to 15 bases. The V gene's germline CDR1 is SQVTM and CDR2 ANQGSEA. CDR3 region: CSVVGGPVMNTEAFF. The CDR3 nucleotides read TGCAGCGTTGTTGGGGGGCCAGTCATGAACACTGAAGCTTTCTTT.

This clonotype showed up just a few times. This sequence joins TRBV2 and TRBJ2-4; no reliable D call. V was cut by 2 bases and J by 0 bases, with 11 bases left in between. The germline gives CDR1 SNHLY, CDR2 FYNNEI. The CDR3 has 16 residues. CDR3 sequence reads: CASSETAGLAKNIQYF. CDR3 DNA sequence: TGTGCCAGCAGTGAAACGGCAGGTCTAGCCAAAAACATTCAGTACTTC.

This clonotype appeared many times. The V gene is TRBV4-3, the J gene TRBJ2-1; a weak D match, TRBD2 (5 bases). Germline V gene lookup returns CDR1 LGHNA and CDR2 YSLEER. V was trimmed by 0 bases and J by 1 base, leaving 10 bases between them. This CDR3 has 16 amino acids. The CDR3 sequence is CASSQDRLASYNEQFF. DNA for the CDR3: TGCGCCAGCAGCCAAGATCGGTTAGCGTCCTACAATGAGCAGTTCTTC.

This clonotype was detected a few times. The chain carries TRBV7-9 and TRBJ2-1, with D possibly being TRBD1 (6 bases). Trimming shortened V by 7 bases and J by 3 bases, and 13 bases separated the two germline ends. The CDR3 spans 14 residues. Germline loops: CDR1 SEHNR, CDR2 FQNEAQ (reference sequence). In DNA, the CDR3 is TGTGCCAGCAAAAGGGAAGGGGGCTACAATGAGCAGTTCTTC. Translating it yields CASKREGGYNEQFF.

This clonotype was recorded a few times. This rearrangement joins TRBV5-6 to TRBJ2-3, with D perhaps TRBD1 (6 bases). In germline, CDR1 is SGHDT, CDR2 YYEEEE. This CDR3 is 16 amino acids long. Trimming left V 1 base short and J 4 bases short, with 16 bases between. DNA for the CDR3: TGTGCCAGCAGCTTGTGGTGGACAGCCATGGCAGATACGCAGTATTTT. Translation: CASSLWWTAMADTQYF.

This clonotype is labeled medium-sized. This chain uses TRBV5-1 with TRBJ2-2, with a possible D match to TRBD2 (6 bases). CDR1 and CDR2 from the germline V gene are SGHRS and YFSETQ. V lost 3 bases and J lost 3, with 18 bases in between. The CDR3 covers 17 residues. This CDR3 is CASSWGIRSGDTGELFF. The DNA for the CDR3 is TGCGCCAGCAGCTGGGGTATTCGGTCGGGGGACACCGGGGAGCTGTTTTTT. The full variable domain, completed using reference TRBV5-1 and TRBJ2-2, is KAGVTQTPRYLIKTRGQQVTLSCSPISGHRSVSWYQQTPGQGLQFLFEYFSETQRNKGNFPGRFSGRQFSNSRSEMNVSTLELGDSALYLCASSWGIRSGDTGELFFGEGSRLTVL.

The chain couples TRBV21-1 to TRBJ2-7; the DNA was not used to check the table's D call, TRBD2. TRBV21-1 is an annotated pseudogene. CDR3 length: 15 residues. The CDR3 here is CASTIGTSMSYEQYF. DNA of the CDR3: TGTGCCAGCACCATCGGGACTAGCATGTCCTACGAGCAGTACTTC.

This clonotype was seen a handful of times. CDR3 bases: TGCGCCAGCAGCTTTCAGGGGGGCTATGGCTACACCTTC. Protein sequence: CASSFQGGYGYTF. The chain joins TRBV5-1 to TRBJ1-2; 7 positions match TRBD1. This CDR3 is built from 13 residues. Trimming at V came to 2 bases and at J to 4 bases, leaving 2 bases not matched to a gene. The germline V gene encodes CDR1 SGHRS and CDR2 YFSETQ.

This clonotype was counted between two and nine times. The chain couples TRBV5-1 to TRBJ2-7; possibly TRBD1 for D (5 bases). Trimming cost V 1 base and J 5 bases, with 16 bases left between them. There are 15 residues in the CDR3. The V gene's germline CDR1 is SGHRS and CDR2 YFSETQ. The CDR3 sequence is CASSLRQTLWDEQYF. For the CDR3, the DNA is TGCGCCAGCAGCTTGAGACAGACTCTCTGGGACGAGCAGTACTTC. The whole variable domain, remainder taken from reference TRBV5-1 and TRBJ2-7, is KAGVTQTPRYLIKTRGQQVTLSCSPISGHRSVSWYQQTPGQGLQFLFEYFSETQRNKGNFPGRFSGRQFSNSRSEMNVSTLELGDSALYLCASSLRQTLWDEQYFGPGTRLTVT.